This entry lists 4 T cell receptor beta chains sequenced from one sample in a study of molecular identifiers for immune sequencing clone quantification. A single record per CDR3 protein comes from TCRdb applying MiXCR to the PCR reads. The repertoire holds about 320,000 distinct CDR3 sequences, with 20% to 25% as singletons. The sample was naive CD8+ T cells from blood, with Jurkat cell RNA spiked in. As to subset: FACS-sorted CD8+CD4-CCR7+CD45RA+ naive T cells. Source of these receptors: a human donor in good health. Some libraries in this study had Jurkat cell RNA spiked in.

Concerning this clonotype: A much larger clone lies a single base off, so this may be a read error. The chain couples TRBV6-5 to TRBJ2-7; D may be TRBD1 (6 bases). The CDR3 is made up of 15 amino acids. Germline CDR1 reads MNHEY; CDR2 reads SVGAGI. CDR3 protein: CDSSYSKGTGYEQYF. DNA of the CDR3: TGTGACAGCAGTTACTCGAAAGGTACAGGGTACGAGCAGTACTTC.

This chain links TRBV11-2 with TRBJ2-3; 8 bases match TRBD1. The CDR3 is 15 residues long. Germline CDR1 SGHAT, CDR2 FQNNGV. With V trimmed by 1 base and J by 4 bases, 4 bases remained unmatched. As DNA, the CDR3 is TGTGCCAGCAGCTTAGGGACAGGGCCATCAGATACGCAGTATTTT. It codes for CASSLGTGPSDTQYF.

This clonotype occurred many times. The chain has TRBV4-1 and TRBJ1-2, with a tentative D call TRBD1 (5 bases). Germline V gives CDR1 MGHRA, CDR2 YSYEKL. The CDR3 spans 14 residues. The ends were cut back, 0 bases at V and 4 bases at J, with 9 bases in the middle. DNA for the CDR3: TGCGCCAGCAGCCAAGAGCAGGGAGGCTATGGCTACACCTTC. Translated, it gives CASSQEQGGYGYTF.

This chain links TRBV20-1 with TRBJ2-3, with a possible D match to TRBD2 (6 bases). The CDR3 totals 18 residues. Trimming took off 2 bases at V and 2 bases at J, with 23 bases between the two ends. Germline V gives CDR1 DFQATT, CDR2 SNEGSKA (reference sequence). The CDR3 coding sequence is TGCAGTGCTAGACAAGATCCCCGCGGGGAGTCCTTCACAGATACGCAGTATTTT. This encodes CSARQDPRGESFTDTQYF.